Below are 16 T cell receptor beta chains sequenced from a single sample in a study of blood T cell repertoires in COVID-19. Some clones are missing from TCRdb's copy, which holds only in-frame ones; the method was immunoSEQ multiplex PCR. The repertoire has 250,000 or so clones, roughly 90% of them found once; the top ten carry roughly 2%. Sequencing was carried out using peripheral blood. All receptors come from a man aged 30-40 years with active or convalescent COVID-19.

The chain carries TRBV11-2 and TRBJ1-2; D not resolved. Trimming removed 5 bases from V and 0 bases from J, with 10 bases in between. The CDR3 extends over 14 amino acids. Germline-derived CDR1 and CDR2 are SGHAT and FQNNGV. The CDR3 sequence: CASSHNTANYGYTF. In DNA, the CDR3 is TGTGCCAGCAGCCATAACACAGCTAACTATGGCTACACCTTC.

The rearrangement joins TRBV4-1 to TRBJ2-3; possibly TRBD1 for D (6 bases). The germline gives CDR1 MGHRA, CDR2 YSYEKL. V lost 4 bases and J lost 2, with 10 bases in between. The CDR3 length is 14 residues. CDR3 nucleotides: TGCGCCAGCAGCCCGGACAGATTCACAGATACGCAGTATTTT. Translating gives CASSPDRFTDTQYF.

The V gene is TRBV5-5, the J gene TRBJ1-1, with 7 bases lining up with TRBD1. Germline V CDR1 and CDR2: SGHKS, YYEKEE (reference sequence). The CDR3 sequence is 15 residues long. Losses at the gene ends were 2 bases for V and 2 bases for J; bases not matched to a gene: 6. Here the CDR3 DNA reads TGTGCCAGCAGCTTTGGGACAGCAATAAACACTGAAGCTTTCTTT. Its translation: CASSFGTAINTEAFF.

V is TRBV5-6 and J is TRBJ2-5; 7 positions match TRBD2. This CDR3 has 14 amino acids. Germline V gene data show CDR1 as SGHDT and CDR2 as YYEEEE. V was clipped by 5 bases and J by 3 bases; unmatched bases: 7. The CDR3 sequence: CASRKSGAKETQYF. The CDR3 coding sequence is TGTGCCAGCAGAAAAAGCGGGGCAAAAGAGACCCAGTACTTC.

The genes are TRBV6-5 and TRBJ1-1; tentatively, D is TRBD1 (5 bases). The CDR3 consists of 14 residues. CDR1 is MNHEY, CDR2 SVGAGI, per germline. Trimming shortened V by 1 base and J by 4 bases, and 10 bases separated the two germline ends. The CDR3 region has the DNA TGTGCCAGCAGTTACTTCGACAGTTCCACTGAAGCTTTCTTT. Translation: CASSYFDSSTEAFF.

V usage is TRBV5-3 and J usage is TRBJ2-2, with 8 bases that match TRBD2. TRBV5-3 is an ORF; its function is uncertain. CDR3 length: 16 residues. V trimming: 0 bases; J trimming: 5 bases; junction bases outside the gene matches: 6. Written as DNA, the CDR3 is TGTGCCAGAAGCTTGGGCTCGCGGGGGGTAACCGGGGAGCTGTTTTTT. This encodes CARSLGSRGVTGELFF.

Note on this clone: The junction departs from germline at one end; a sequencing error may be responsible. CDR3 bases: TGTGCCAGCAGTGAATACCTGACAGGGATGTTTTTC. Its protein is CASSEYLTGMFF. The V call is TRBV2, the J call TRBJ1-2; TRBD1 matches at 7 bases. Germline V gene data show CDR1 as SNHLY and CDR2 as FYNNEI. The CDR3 loop spans 12 amino acids.

The CDR3 bases are TGTGCCACCAGCGGCGATGTCGGGAGGGCTCCCGGCGGAGCTTTCTTT. Protein product: CATSGDVGRAPGGAFF. The chain links TRBV15 to TRBJ1-1, with D uncertain. The CDR3 runs 16 residues. Trimming took 5 bases from V and 10 from J, leaving 26 bases between them. The V gene's germline CDR1 is LNHNV and CDR2 YYDKDF (reference sequence).

The rearrangement links TRBV5-4 to TRBJ1-6; D gene ambiguous. Germline CDR1 is SGHNT and CDR2 is YYREEE (reference sequence). V was clipped by 0 bases and J by 5 bases, with 6 bases between them. There are 14 residues in the CDR3. The CDR3 nucleotides are TGTGCCAGCAGCTTGGAACGGGATAATTCACCCCTCCACTTT. It translates to CASSLERDNSPLHF. Together with reference TRBV5-4 and TRBJ1-6, the CDR3 gives the full variable domain: ETGVTQSPTHLIKTRGQQVTLRCSSQSGHNTVSWYQQALGQGPQFIFQYYREEENGRGNFPPRFSGLQFPNYSSELNVNALELDDSALYLCASSLERDNSPLHFGNGTRLTVT.

The chain couples TRBV5-1 to TRBJ2-7, with a tentative D call TRBD1 (5 bases). This CDR3 has 12 amino acids. The germline CDR1 and CDR2 sequences are SGHRS and YFSETQ. Trimming shortened V by 4 bases and J by 3 bases, and 8 bases separated the two germline ends. The CDR3 DNA is TGCGCCAGCAGCCGCGACAGCTACGAGCAGTACTTC. It yields the protein CASSRDSYEQYF.

V and J are TRBV27 and TRBJ1-2; a weak D match, TRBD1 (5 bases). Per the germline V gene, CDR1 is MNHEY and CDR2 is SMNVEV (reference sequence). CDR3 length: 12 residues. Trimming removed 6 bases at V and 4 bases at J, with 9 bases between. The CDR3 reads CASRDRVYGYTF. The DNA for the CDR3 is TGTGCCAGCAGAGACAGAGTCTATGGCTACACCTTC.

V gene TRBV13 combines with J gene TRBJ1-1; perhaps TRBD1 as D (6 bases). The germline V gene has CDR1 PRHDT and CDR2 FYEKMQ (reference sequence). The CDR3 loop spans 14 amino acids. V gave up 10 bases and J gave up 1 base, with 16 bases separating them. CDR3 region: CATLTPGENTEAFF. CDR3 nucleotide sequence: TGTGCCACCTTGACGCCAGGGGAGAACACTGAAGCTTTCTTT.

This rearrangement joins TRBV9 to TRBJ2-3; TRBD2 matches at 9 bases. The ends lost 1 base at V and 6 bases at J; junction bases unmatched: 9. Germline loops: CDR1 SGDLS, CDR2 YYNGEE. The CDR3 extends over 16 amino acids. CDR3 DNA: TGTGCCAGCAGCGTAAGGGCGGGGGGGCTTTCGGATACGCAGTATTTT. This codes for CASSVRAGGLSDTQYF.

This clone was observed once. Additional DNA sequences in this sample encode the identical CDR3. The genes are TRBV13 and TRBJ1-2; tentative D call: TRBD1 (5 bases). This CDR3 has 14 residues. Germline values: CDR1 PRHDT, CDR2 FYEKMQ (reference sequence). V was trimmed by 0 bases and J by 5 bases, leaving 10 bases between them. CDR3 sequence: CASSLGQGSYGYTF. The CDR3 coding sequence is TGTGCCAGCAGCTTAGGCCAGGGTTCATATGGCTACACCTTC.

The CDR3 nucleotides are TGCGCCAGCAGCTTGGGGACAGGGGTCTATGGCTACACCTTC. Translation: CASSLGTGVYGYTF. The rearrangement uses TRBV5-1 and TRBJ1-2; TRBD1 matches at 9 bases. The CDR3 contains 14 residues. Germline CDR1 and CDR2: SGHRS and YFSETQ. J gave up 4 bases and V 0 bases, and 1 base lay outside the gene matches.

The chain recombines TRBV2 with TRBJ1-2, with TRBD1 identical over 9 bases. V trimming: 7 bases; J trimming: 5 bases; junction bases outside the gene matches: 17. The germline V gene encodes CDR1 SNHLY and CDR2 FYNNEI. This CDR3 is 17 amino acids long. CDR3 region: CASKENRGRDRGYGYTF. Written as DNA, the CDR3 is TGTGCCAGCAAAGAAAACAGGGGGCGCGATCGGGGATATGGCTACACCTTC.